The present T cell receptor beta chain was sequenced within a study of T cell repertoires in cytomegalovirus infection. Turning to the study itself: Recently described HLA-C-restricted plus well-studied HLA-B-restricted CMV epitopes were used. Indications came from public TCR beta signatures; they pointed to CMV infection and to a matching HLA type.

On this clonotype: The antigen remains undetermined.

TCRdb re-called the reads through MiXCR, storing one row per CDR3 protein. The sample lists some 480,000 distinct CDR3 sequences, around 30% occurring once. Overall study results and limits: The study identified carriers of CMV plus the relevant HLA from cumulative public TCR beta family frequency. HLA-C-restricted CMV-specific TCR beta clonotypes were dominant in the ex vivo response.

The receptor was derived from a human donor in good health (CMV status not recorded). Some clones in this sample may be carry-over from other donors' samples. This specimen was cultured PBMCs, taken from culture after CMV antigen stimulation.

The CDR3 DNA sequence: TGTGCCAGCAGCTTACAGGGTAGGGAATACAATGAGCAGTTCTTC. Translated, it gives CASSLQGREYNEQFF. The chain links TRBV7-3 to TRBJ2-1; D might be TRBD1 (5 bases). The V gene's germline CDR1 is SGHTA and CDR2 FQGTGA. Trimming removed 2 bases at V and 4 bases at J, with 12 bases between. CDR3 length equals 15 residues.